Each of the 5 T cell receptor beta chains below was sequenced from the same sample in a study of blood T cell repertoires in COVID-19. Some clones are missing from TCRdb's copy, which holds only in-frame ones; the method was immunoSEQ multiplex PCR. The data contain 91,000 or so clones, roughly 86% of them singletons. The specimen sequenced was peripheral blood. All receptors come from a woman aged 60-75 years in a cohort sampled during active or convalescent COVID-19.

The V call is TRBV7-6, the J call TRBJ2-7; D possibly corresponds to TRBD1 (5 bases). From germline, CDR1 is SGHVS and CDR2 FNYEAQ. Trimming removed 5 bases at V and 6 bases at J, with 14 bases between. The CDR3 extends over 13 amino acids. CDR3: CASSPEVQGEQYF. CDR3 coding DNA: TGTGCCAGCAGCCCAGAGGTTCAGGGCGAGCAGTACTTC.

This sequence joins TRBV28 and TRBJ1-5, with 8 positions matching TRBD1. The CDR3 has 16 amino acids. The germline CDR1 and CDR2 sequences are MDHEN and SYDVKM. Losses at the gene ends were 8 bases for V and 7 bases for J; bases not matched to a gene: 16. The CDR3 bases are TGTGCCAGCGCCGACTCGGGGCAGGGGGCTTGGCAGCCCCAGCATTTT. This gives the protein CASADSGQGAWQPQHF.

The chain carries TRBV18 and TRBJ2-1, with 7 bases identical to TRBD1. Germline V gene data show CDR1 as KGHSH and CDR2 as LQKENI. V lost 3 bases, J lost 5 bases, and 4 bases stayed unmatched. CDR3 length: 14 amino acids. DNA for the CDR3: TGTGCCAGCTCACCGGACAGGATGGACAATGAGCAGTTCTTC. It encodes CASSPDRMDNEQFF.

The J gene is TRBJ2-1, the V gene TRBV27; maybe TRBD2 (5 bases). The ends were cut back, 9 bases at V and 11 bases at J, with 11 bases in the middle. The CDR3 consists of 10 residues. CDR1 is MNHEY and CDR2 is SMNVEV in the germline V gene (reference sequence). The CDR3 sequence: CARAQRKQFF. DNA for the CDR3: TGTGCCAGGGCTCAGCGGAAGCAGTTCTTC.

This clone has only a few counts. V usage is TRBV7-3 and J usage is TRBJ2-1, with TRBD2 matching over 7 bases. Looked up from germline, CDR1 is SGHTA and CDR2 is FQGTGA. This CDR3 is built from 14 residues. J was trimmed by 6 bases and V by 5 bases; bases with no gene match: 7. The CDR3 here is CASSLSGRGNEQFF. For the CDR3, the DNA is TGTGCCAGCAGCCTAAGTGGGAGGGGCAATGAGCAGTTCTTC. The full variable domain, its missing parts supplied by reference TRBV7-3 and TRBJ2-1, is GAGVSQTPSNKVTEKGKYVELRCDPISGHTALYWYRQSLGQGPEFLIYFQGTGAADDSGLPNDRFFAVRPEGSVSTLKIQRTERGDSAVYLCASSLSGRGNEQFFGPGTRLTVL.